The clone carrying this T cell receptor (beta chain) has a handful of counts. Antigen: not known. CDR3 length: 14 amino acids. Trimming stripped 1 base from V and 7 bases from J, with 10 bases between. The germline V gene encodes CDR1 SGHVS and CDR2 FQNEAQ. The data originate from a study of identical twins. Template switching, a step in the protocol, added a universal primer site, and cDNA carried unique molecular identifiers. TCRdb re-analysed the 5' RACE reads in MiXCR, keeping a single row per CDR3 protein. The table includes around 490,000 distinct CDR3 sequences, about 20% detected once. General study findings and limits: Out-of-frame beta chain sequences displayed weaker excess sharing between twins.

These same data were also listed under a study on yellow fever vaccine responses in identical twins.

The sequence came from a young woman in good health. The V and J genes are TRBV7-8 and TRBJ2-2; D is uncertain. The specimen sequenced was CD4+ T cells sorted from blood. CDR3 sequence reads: CASSLVTWGGELFF. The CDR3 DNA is TGTGCCAGCAGCTTAGTTACATGGGGCGGGGAGCTGTTTTTT.